The present entry profiles one TCR beta chain with its context. What it recognizes is unknown. The germline V gene has CDR1 GTSNPN and CDR2 SVGIG (reference sequence). The CDR3 sequence is 16 residues long. Germline trimming cut 0 bases from V and 7 bases from J; bases unmatched to any gene: 10. The data were taken from a study of T cell responses to AZD1222 COVID-19 vaccine. Study-wide context: Investigators merged groups given second doses at roughly 4 or roughly 12 weeks.

Findings and limits, study-wide: Donors in the cohort were predominantly white British and more often female, and clonal diversity was possibly underestimated.

The protocol was immunoSEQ multiplex PCR, while the TCRdb copy is restricted to in-frame clones and leaves out a portion. The sample yields roughly 100,000 clones, approximately 90% seen once. The chain carries TRBV30 and TRBJ1-4, with TRBD1 identical over 8 bases. The receptor was isolated from an adult in good health. Source: peripheral blood, taken on day 0 of AZD1222 vaccination. The DNA for the CDR3 is TGTGCCTGGAGTGTCGGGGCAGGGGGCGGGAGTGAAAAACTGTTTTTT. Residues: CAWSVGAGGGSEKLFF.